The entry below gives a single TCR beta chain sequence along with its context. The antigen is undetermined. Primed by a sample-barcoded 5' primer and a J-beta primer mix, a second PCR proceeded for 7 to 11 cycles. MiXCR, run by TCRdb on the 5' RACE reads, gives a single entry per CDR3 protein. This sample has 650,000 to 800,000 distinct CDR3 sequences, with under 45% found just once. This specimen comes from a study of blood T cells in healthy people across ages. Study-wide points: Age showed a roughly linear inverse relationship with TCR beta diversity per million T cells.

V lost 6 bases, J lost 0 bases, and 12 bases lay in between. The CDR3 runs 15 residues. Total RNA, at least 6 micrograms per sample, was extracted from PBMCs. The genes are TRBV12-3 or TRBV12-4 and TRBJ1-3, with D hard to call. The sequenced sample was blood. The TCR was taken from a man aged 55 to 70 in good health. The CDR3 DNA reads as TGTGCCAGCAGGCGACCGATACTCTCTGGAAACACCATATATTTT. It encodes CASRRPILSGNTIYF.